One sample yielded the 25 T cell receptor beta chains listed below, sequenced in a study of OX40 agonist ivuxolimab in advanced cancers. The library was obtained by the immunoSEQ multiplex PCR assay. TCRdb's version of the immuneACCESS table is confined to in-frame rearrangements and falls short of the full clone set. An unresolved V gene accounts for under half of the shortfall where checked; the remainder is of unknown origin. A total of about 68,000 clones appear in this sample, roughly nine tenths of them only once. Clones ranked in the top ten supply approximately 0.32% of the sample. Sequenced here: CD4+ or CD8+ T cells sorted from blood, sampled in a trial of the OX40 agonist ivuxolimab. These receptors came from an adult with an advanced solid tumor such as melanoma, head and neck, liver or kidney cancer.

The gene calls are TRBV28 and TRBJ1-1; D uncertain. Trimming cost V 7 bases and J 0 bases, with 3 bases left between them. This CDR3 comprises 11 residues. The germline CDR1 and CDR2 sequences are MDHEN and SYDVKM. CDR3 sequence (DNA): TGTGCCAGCACGCTGAACACTGAAGCTTTCTTT. Its protein is CASTLNTEAFF.

The chain combines TRBV10-3 with TRBJ2-1; 8 bases agree with TRBD2. CDR3 size: 15 residues. Germline V gives CDR1 ENHRY, CDR2 SYGVKD. The V gene end was trimmed by 9 bases and the J gene end by 1 base; junction bases not matched to a gene: 8. In nucleotides, the CDR3 is TGTGCCATAACCGGGACTAGGAGTTCCTACAATGAGCAGTTCTTC. It yields the protein CAITGTRSSYNEQFF.

The V call is TRBV18, the J call TRBJ2-7, with unresolved D. V shed 6 bases and J shed 4 bases, with 19 bases lying between them. CDR3 length equals 15 residues. CDR1 and CDR2 from the germline V gene are KGHSH and LQKENI. DNA for the CDR3: TGTGCCAGCTCCCGGAGCCCTACCGCCGTTTACGAGCAGTACTTC. Its protein is CASSRSPTAVYEQYF.

This chain connects TRBV29-1 to TRBJ2-1, with D tentatively TRBD1 (5 bases). Germline values: CDR1 SQVTM, CDR2 ANQGSEA. Trimming took off 8 bases at V and 3 bases at J, with 20 bases between the two ends. CDR3 length equals 15 residues. CDR3 amino acids: CSFVHGATFYNEQFF. The CDR3 nucleotides are TGCAGCTTTGTCCATGGGGCCACCTTCTACAATGAGCAGTTCTTC.

In this sample, this clone turned up once. The chain couples TRBV11-2 to TRBJ2-2; D not certain. Trimming left V 0 bases short and J 6 bases short, with 5 bases between. The CDR3 loop spans 13 amino acids. Germline CDR1 reads SGHAT; CDR2 reads FQNNGV. The DNA for the CDR3 is TGTGCCAGCAGCTTAGAACGCCCCGGGGAGCTGTTTTTT. It encodes CASSLERPGELFF. The full variable domain, rest sourced from reference TRBV11-2 and TRBJ2-2, is EAGVAQSPRYKIIEKRQSVAFWCNPISGHATLYWYQQILGQGPKLLIQFQNNGVVDDSQLPKDRFSAERLKGVDSTLKIQPAKLEDSAVYLCASSLERPGELFFGEGSRLTVL.

The rearrangement uses TRBV29-1 and TRBJ2-2; D is undetermined. The germline V gene has CDR1 SQVTM and CDR2 ANQGSEA. This CDR3 comprises 11 residues. Trimming shortened V by 4 bases and J by 3 bases, and 3 bases separated the two germline ends. CDR3 nucleotides: TGCAGCGTTGGGGACACCGGGGAGCTGTTTTTT. It is translated as CSVGDTGELFF.

This clone was seen only a few times. V and J are TRBV2 and TRBJ1-1; D not certain. The ends were cut back, 8 bases at V and 7 bases at J, with 14 bases in the middle. Germline V CDR1 and CDR2: SNHLY, FYNNEI. This CDR3 comprises 12 residues. The CDR3 DNA reads as TGTGCCAGCGGCCGAAGGACGGATGAAGCTTTCTTT. Its translation is CASGRRTDEAFF.

The chain's CDR3 is CASSLTGTGFWRTEAFF. CDR3 coding DNA: TGTGCCAGCAGCTTGACCGGGACAGGGTTTTGGAGGACTGAAGCTTTCTTT. V usage is TRBV5-8 and J usage is TRBJ1-1, with 9 positions matching TRBD1. V was pared by 1 base and J by 5 bases, with 12 bases of the junction left unmatched. Germline V gene sequence: CDR1 SGHTS, CDR2 YDEGEE. The CDR3 sequence is 17 residues long.

This chain links TRBV10-3 with TRBJ2-1, with 7 bases identical to TRBD2. V dropped 3 bases and J dropped 9; count of bases not matched to a gene: 11. Per the germline V gene, CDR1 is ENHRY and CDR2 is SYGVKD. The CDR3 is 15 residues long. This CDR3 is CAISDGRGGPSEQFF. The CDR3 nucleotides read TGTGCCATCAGTGATGGGAGGGGAGGGCCGAGTGAGCAGTTCTTC.

The rearrangement links TRBV2 to TRBJ1-1; possibly TRBD1 for D (6 bases). The germline V gene encodes CDR1 SNHLY and CDR2 FYNNEI. The CDR3 spans 14 residues. Trimming took off 5 bases at V and 7 bases at J, with 17 bases between the two ends. The CDR3 DNA follows: TGTGCCAGCAGTCATCAGGGGTCGCCCTATGAAGCTTTCTTT. This gives the protein CASSHQGSPYEAFF.

The chain recombines TRBV10-3 with TRBJ2-2; the D is unclear. V shed 10 bases and J shed 1 base, with 10 bases lying between them. The germline gives CDR1 ENHRY, CDR2 SYGVKD. This CDR3 comprises 13 residues. Here the CDR3 reads CANFNRNTGELFF. In DNA form, the CDR3 reads TGTGCCAACTTCAATAGGAACACCGGGGAGCTGTTTTTT.

V is TRBV18 and J is TRBJ1-3; the match to TRBD1 covers 10 bases. The junction had 4 bases not matched to a gene; V was cut back by 3 bases and J by 2 bases. The CDR3 covers 16 residues. Germline CDR1 KGHSH, CDR2 LQKENI. The CDR3: CASSPLDRGPGNTIYF. The CDR3 bases are TGTGCCAGCTCACCTCTCGACAGGGGGCCTGGAAACACCATATATTTT.

The chain has TRBV6-1 and TRBJ2-3, with TRBD2 as a possible D gene (5 bases). This CDR3 spans 14 amino acids. Trimming pared 6 bases from V and 6 bases from J, leaving 16 bases between. The germline V gene has CDR1 MNHNS and CDR2 SASEGT. The CDR3 loop is CASSLSAFGDTQYF. The CDR3 DNA reads TGTGCCAGCAGCCTTAGCGCGTTTGGGGATACGCAGTATTTT.

This chain uses TRBV7-8 with TRBJ1-1, with a weak D call TRBD1 (6 bases). The ends were cut back, 1 base at V and 2 bases at J, with 11 bases in the middle. The CDR3 is 15 amino acids. Germline V lookup: CDR1 SGHVS, CDR2 FQNEAQ. The CDR3 loop reads CASSLGTQGNTEAFF. CDR3 sequence (DNA): TGTGCCAGCAGCTTAGGTACACAGGGCAACACTGAAGCTTTCTTT.

V and J are TRBV6-5 and TRBJ1-3; D unclear. This CDR3 has 12 residues. CDR1 and CDR2 (germline): MNHEY, SVGAGI. V lost 11 bases to trimming and J lost 4 bases, with 12 bases between them. The CDR3 sequence is CAVGMPGNTIYF. The DNA for the CDR3 is TGTGCCGTCGGGATGCCCGGAAACACCATATATTTT.

This clone was seen a few times. The chain has TRBV19 and TRBJ1-5; D is perhaps TRBD1 (6 bases). This CDR3 region has 15 residues. Trimming pared 5 bases from V and 5 bases from J, leaving 16 bases between. The germline gives CDR1 LNHDA, CDR2 SQIVND (reference sequence). CDR3 DNA: TGTGCCAGTAGTCTTACGGGGGGGCGCGATCAGCCCCAGCATTTT. Translated: CASSLTGGRDQPQHF. The variable domain in full, with the rest retrieved from reference TRBV19 and TRBJ1-5, is DGGITQSPKYLFRKEGQNVTLSCEQNLNHDAMYWYRQDPGQGLRLIYYSQIVNDFQKGDIAEGYSVSREKKESFPLTVTSAQKNPTAFYLCASSLTGGRDQPQHFGDGTRLSIL.

The sample holds one count of this clone. The chain recombines TRBV7-9 with TRBJ2-1; 12 positions agree with TRBD1. CDR3 length equals 17 residues. The V and J ends lost 4 bases and 8 bases, in that order; junction bases with no gene match: 12. Germline V lookup: CDR1 SEHNR, CDR2 FQNEAQ (reference sequence). The CDR3: CASSSPWGQGAFHEQFF. CDR3 sequence (DNA): TGTGCCAGCAGCTCCCCCTGGGGACAGGGGGCATTCCATGAGCAGTTCTTC.

The chain is built from TRBV9 and TRBJ1-2, with D unclear. The germline V gene encodes CDR1 SGDLS and CDR2 YYNGEE. The CDR3 runs to 13 residues. Trimming stripped 3 bases from V and 4 bases from J, with 10 bases between. The CDR3 spells CASSGLGFYGYTF. The CDR3 bases are TGTGCCAGCAGCGGACTGGGGTTCTATGGCTACACCTTC.

The V and J genes are TRBV6-1 and TRBJ1-6, with unresolved D. With 7 bases removed from V and 6 bases from J, the gap between germline ends came to 13 bases. This CDR3 comprises 14 residues. The V gene's germline CDR1 is MNHNS and CDR2 SASEGT. As DNA, the CDR3 is TGTGCCAGCACATCGATGCAAGTTAATTCACCCCTCCACTTT. Translation gives CASTSMQVNSPLHF.

This clone appeared a single time. V usage is TRBV10-2 and J usage is TRBJ2-7, with 13 bases identical to TRBD2. The V and J ends lost 6 bases and 7 bases, in that order; junction bases with no gene match: 6. Germline V gene sequence: CDR1 WSHSY, CDR2 SAAADI. The CDR3 covers 14 residues. CDR3 nucleotides: TGCGCCAGCAGGGAGCTACTAGCGGGAGGGGAGCAGTACTTC. It codes for CASRELLAGGEQYF.

This chain joins TRBV27 and TRBJ1-2, with 11 positions matching TRBD1. Looked up from germline, CDR1 is MNHEY and CDR2 is SMNVEV (reference sequence). The V gene end was trimmed by 0 bases and the J gene end by 8 bases; junction bases not matched to a gene: 5. The CDR3 is 15 residues long. CDR3 DNA: TGTGCCAGCAGTTTATCAGGACAGGGGGCAACCGGCTACACCTTC. Encoded protein: CASSLSGQGATGYTF.

J is TRBJ2-3 and V is TRBV9; TRBD2 is a possible D gene (6 bases). The germline V gene has CDR1 SGDLS and CDR2 YYNGEE. This CDR3 has 15 amino acids. Trimming took off 0 bases at V and 2 bases at J, with 10 bases between the two ends. The CDR3 region is CASSVGSSVTDTQYF. The CDR3 nucleotides read TGTGCCAGCAGCGTAGGTTCTAGCGTCACAGATACGCAGTATTTT.

J is TRBJ2-6 and V is TRBV9; no clear D. CDR3 length: 13 amino acids. Germline CDR1 and CDR2: SGDLS and YYNGEE. Trimming shortened V by 2 bases and J by 2 bases, and 2 bases separated the two germline ends. The CDR3, as DNA: TGTGCCAGCAGCGTGCCTGGGGCCAACGTCCTGACTTTC. Protein sequence: CASSVPGANVLTF.

In the case of this clone: Other DNA sequences in the sample encode the same CDR3. The chain joins TRBV5-4 to TRBJ2-3; D call uncertain. The length of the CDR3 is 12 residues. V lost 4 bases, J lost 2 bases, and 5 bases lay in between. From germline, CDR1 is SGHNT and CDR2 YYREEE (reference sequence). The CDR3 nucleotides are TGTGCCAGCAGCCAAAACACAGATACGCAGTATTTT. Translation gives CASSQNTDTQYF.

The chain carries TRBV6-6 and TRBJ2-7, with D uncertain. Trimming pared 7 bases from V and 0 bases from J, leaving 4 bases between. Per germline, CDR1 MNHNY and CDR2 SVGAGI (reference sequence). The CDR3 has 11 amino acids. Here the CDR3 reads CASTSSYEQYF. The CDR3 DNA follows: TGTGCCAGCACATCCTCCTACGAGCAGTACTTC.